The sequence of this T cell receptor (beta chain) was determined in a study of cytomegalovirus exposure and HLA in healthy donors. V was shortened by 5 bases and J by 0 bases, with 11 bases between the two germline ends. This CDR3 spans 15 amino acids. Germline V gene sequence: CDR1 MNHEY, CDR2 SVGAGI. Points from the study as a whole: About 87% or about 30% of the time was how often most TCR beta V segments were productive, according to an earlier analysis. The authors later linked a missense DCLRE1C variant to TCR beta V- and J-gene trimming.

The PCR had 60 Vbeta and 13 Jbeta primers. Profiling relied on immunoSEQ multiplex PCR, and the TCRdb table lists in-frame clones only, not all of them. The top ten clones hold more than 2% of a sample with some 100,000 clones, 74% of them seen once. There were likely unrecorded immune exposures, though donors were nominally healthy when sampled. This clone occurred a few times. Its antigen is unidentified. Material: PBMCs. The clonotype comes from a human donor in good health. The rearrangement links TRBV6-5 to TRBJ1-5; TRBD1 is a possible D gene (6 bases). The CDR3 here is CASSRGGYSNQPQHF. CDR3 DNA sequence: TGTGCCAGCAGTCGAGGGGGTTATAGCAATCAGCCCCAGCATTTT.